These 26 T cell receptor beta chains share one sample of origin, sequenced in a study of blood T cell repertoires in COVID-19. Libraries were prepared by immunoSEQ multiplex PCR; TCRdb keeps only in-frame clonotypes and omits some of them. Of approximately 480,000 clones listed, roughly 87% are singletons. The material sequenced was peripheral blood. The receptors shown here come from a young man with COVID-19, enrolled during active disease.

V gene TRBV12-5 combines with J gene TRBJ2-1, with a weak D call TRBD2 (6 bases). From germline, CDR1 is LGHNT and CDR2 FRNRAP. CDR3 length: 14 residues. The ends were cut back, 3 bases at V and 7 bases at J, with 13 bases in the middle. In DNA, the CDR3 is TGTGCTAGTGGTTTCTCCGGGAGCGGGAATGAGCAGTTCTTC. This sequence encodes CASGFSGSGNEQFF.

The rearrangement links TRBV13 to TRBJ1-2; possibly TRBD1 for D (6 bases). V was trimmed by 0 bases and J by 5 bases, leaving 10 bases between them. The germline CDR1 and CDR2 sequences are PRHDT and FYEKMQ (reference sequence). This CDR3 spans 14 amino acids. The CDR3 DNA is TGTGCCAGCAGCTTAGGGGGGGCCGAGTATGGCTACACCTTC. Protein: CASSLGGAEYGYTF. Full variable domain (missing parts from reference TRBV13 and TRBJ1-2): AAGVIQSPRHLIKEKRETATLKCYPIPRHDTVYWYQQGPGQDPQFLISFYEKMQSDKGSIPDRFSAQQFSDYHSELNMSSLELGDSALYFCASSLGGAEYGYTFGSGTRLTVV.

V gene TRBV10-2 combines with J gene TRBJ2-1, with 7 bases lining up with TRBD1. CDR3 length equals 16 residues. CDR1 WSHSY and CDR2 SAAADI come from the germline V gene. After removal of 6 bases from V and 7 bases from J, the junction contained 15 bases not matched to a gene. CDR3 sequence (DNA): TGCGCCAGCAGGAGCGCCGGGACAGAAAACAATAATGAGCAGTTCTTC. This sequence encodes CASRSAGTENNNEQFF.

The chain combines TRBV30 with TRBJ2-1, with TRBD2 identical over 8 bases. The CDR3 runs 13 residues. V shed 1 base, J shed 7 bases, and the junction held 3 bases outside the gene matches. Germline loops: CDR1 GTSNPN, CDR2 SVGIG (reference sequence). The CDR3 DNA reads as TGTGCCTGGAGTGCTGGACTAGCAAATGAGCAGTTCTTC. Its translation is CAWSAGLANEQFF.

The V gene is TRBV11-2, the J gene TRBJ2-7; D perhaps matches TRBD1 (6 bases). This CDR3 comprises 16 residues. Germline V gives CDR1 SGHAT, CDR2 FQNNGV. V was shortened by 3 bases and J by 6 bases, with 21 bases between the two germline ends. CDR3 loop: CASSFLPFRGSSEQYF. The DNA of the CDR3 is TGTGCCAGCAGCTTCCTACCCTTTAGGGGGTCTTCCGAGCAGTACTTC. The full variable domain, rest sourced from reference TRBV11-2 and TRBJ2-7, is EAGVAQSPRYKIIEKRQSVAFWCNPISGHATLYWYQQILGQGPKLLIQFQNNGVVDDSQLPKDRFSAERLKGVDSTLKIQPAKLEDSAVYLCASSFLPFRGSSEQYFGPGTRLTVT.

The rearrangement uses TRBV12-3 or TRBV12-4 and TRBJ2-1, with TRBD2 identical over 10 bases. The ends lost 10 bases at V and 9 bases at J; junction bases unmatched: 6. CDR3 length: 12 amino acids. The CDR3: CATQAGGREQFF. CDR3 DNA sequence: TGTGCCACCCAAGCGGGGGGGCGTGAGCAGTTCTTC.

The CDR3 reads CATRTGVSYEQYF. The CDR3 coding sequence is TGTGCCACTCGGACAGGGGTGTCCTACGAGCAGTACTTC. The chain combines TRBV12-3 or TRBV12-4 with TRBJ2-7; the match to TRBD1 covers 9 bases. CDR3 size: 13 residues. With 10 bases clipped from V and 1 base from J, the junction kept 5 bases outside the gene matches.

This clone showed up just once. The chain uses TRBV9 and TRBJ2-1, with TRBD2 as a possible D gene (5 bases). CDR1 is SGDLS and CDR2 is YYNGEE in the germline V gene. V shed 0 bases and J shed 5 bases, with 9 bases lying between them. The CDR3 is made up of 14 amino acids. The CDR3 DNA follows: TGTGCCAGCAGCGTAGGGACTCCAAACAATGAGCAGTTCTTC. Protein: CASSVGTPNNEQFF.

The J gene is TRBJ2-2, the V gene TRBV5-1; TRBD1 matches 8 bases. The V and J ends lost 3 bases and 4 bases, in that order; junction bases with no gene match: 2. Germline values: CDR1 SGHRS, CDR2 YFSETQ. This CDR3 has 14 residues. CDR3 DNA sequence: TGCGCCAGCAGCTCGGGACAGGTCACCGGGGAGCTGTTTTTT. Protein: CASSSGQVTGELFF. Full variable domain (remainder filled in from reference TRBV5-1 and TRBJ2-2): KAGVTQTPRYLIKTRGQQVTLSCSPISGHRSVSWYQQTPGQGLQFLFEYFSETQRNKGNFPGRFSGRQFSNSRSEMNVSTLELGDSALYLCASSSGQVTGELFFGEGSRLTVL.

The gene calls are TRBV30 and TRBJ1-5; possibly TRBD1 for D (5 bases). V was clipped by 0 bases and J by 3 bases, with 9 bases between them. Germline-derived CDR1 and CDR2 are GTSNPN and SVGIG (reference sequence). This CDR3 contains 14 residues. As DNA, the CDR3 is TGTGCCTGGAGTGTGGGGGGTACCAATCAGCCCCAGCATTTT. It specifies CAWSVGGTNQPQHF.

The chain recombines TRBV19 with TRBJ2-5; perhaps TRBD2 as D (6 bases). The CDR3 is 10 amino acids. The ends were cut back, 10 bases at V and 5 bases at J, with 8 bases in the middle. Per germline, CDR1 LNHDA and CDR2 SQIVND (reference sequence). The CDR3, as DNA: TGTGCCACGGAGGGGGAGACCCAGTACTTC. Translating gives CATEGETQYF.

The CDR3 DNA follows: TGTGCCTGGAGTGCGAGCGGGGGACCCAATGAGCAGTTCTTC. The encoded protein is CAWSASGGPNEQFF. The chain is built from TRBV30 and TRBJ2-1; 8 nucleotides match TRBD2. Germline V lookup: CDR1 GTSNPN, CDR2 SVGIG (reference sequence). The junction had 5 bases not matched to a gene; V was cut back by 1 base and J by 6 bases. The CDR3 extends over 14 amino acids.

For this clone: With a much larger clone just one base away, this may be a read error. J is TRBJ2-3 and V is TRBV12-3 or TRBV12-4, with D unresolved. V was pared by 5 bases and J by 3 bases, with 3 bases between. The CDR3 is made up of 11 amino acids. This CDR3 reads CASSQTDTQYF. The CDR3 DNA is TGTGCCAGCAGTCAAACAGATACGCAGTATTTT.

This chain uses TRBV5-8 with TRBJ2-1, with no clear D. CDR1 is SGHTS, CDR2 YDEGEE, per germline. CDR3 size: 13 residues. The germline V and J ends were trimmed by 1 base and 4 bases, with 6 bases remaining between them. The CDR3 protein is CASSLPEYNEQFF. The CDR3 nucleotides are TGTGCCAGCAGCTTGCCAGAATACAATGAGCAGTTCTTC.

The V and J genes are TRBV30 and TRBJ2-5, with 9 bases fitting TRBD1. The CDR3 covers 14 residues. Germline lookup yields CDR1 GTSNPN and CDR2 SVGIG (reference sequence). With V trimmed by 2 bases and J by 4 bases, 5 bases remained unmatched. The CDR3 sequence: CAWSSNRGLETQYF. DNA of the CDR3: TGTGCCTGGAGTAGCAACAGGGGGCTAGAGACCCAGTACTTC.

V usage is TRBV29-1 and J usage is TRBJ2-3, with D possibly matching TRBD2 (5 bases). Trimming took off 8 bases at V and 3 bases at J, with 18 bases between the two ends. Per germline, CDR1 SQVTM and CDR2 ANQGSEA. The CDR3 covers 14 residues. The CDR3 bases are TGCAGCCCCCGAGGGCTTCTCGAGACAGATACGCAGTATTTT. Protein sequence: CSPRGLLETDTQYF.

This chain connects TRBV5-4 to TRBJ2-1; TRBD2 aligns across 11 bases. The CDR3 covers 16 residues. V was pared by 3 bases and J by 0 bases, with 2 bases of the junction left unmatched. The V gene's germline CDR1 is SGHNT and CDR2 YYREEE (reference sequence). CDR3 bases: TGTGCCAGCAGCTGGCTAGCGGGGGGCTCCTACAATGAGCAGTTCTTC. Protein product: CASSWLAGGSYNEQFF. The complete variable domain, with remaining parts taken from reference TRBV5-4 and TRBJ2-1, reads ETGVTQSPTHLIKTRGQQVTLRCSSQSGHNTVSWYQQALGQGPQFIFQYYREEENGRGNFPPRFSGLQFPNYSSELNVNALELDDSALYLCASSWLAGGSYNEQFFGPGTRLTVL.

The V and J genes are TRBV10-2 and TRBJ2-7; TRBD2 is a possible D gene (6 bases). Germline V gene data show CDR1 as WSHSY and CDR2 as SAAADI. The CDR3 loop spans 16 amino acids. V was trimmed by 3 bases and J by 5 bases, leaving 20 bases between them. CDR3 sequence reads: CASSDLGRGSSDEQYF. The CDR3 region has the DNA TGCGCCAGCAGTGATTTGGGCCGGGGGAGTAGCGACGAGCAGTACTTC.

The CDR3 spells CASSSLPGQGRNEQFF. CDR3 sequence (DNA): TGTGCCAGCAGCTCATTACCGGGACAGGGGCGAAATGAGCAGTTCTTC. J is TRBJ2-1 and V is TRBV7-9; 10 bases align to TRBD1. The V gene end was trimmed by 4 bases and the J gene end by 7 bases; junction bases not matched to a gene: 10. The CDR3 covers 16 residues. Germline CDR1 reads SEHNR; CDR2 reads FQNEAQ (reference sequence).

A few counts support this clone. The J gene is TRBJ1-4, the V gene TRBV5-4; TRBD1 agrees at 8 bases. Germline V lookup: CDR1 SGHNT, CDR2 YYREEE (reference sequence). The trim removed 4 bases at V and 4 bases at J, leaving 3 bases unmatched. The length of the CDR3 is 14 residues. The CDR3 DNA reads TGTGCCAGCAGCCTACAGGGGGATAATGAAAAACTGTTTTTT. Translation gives CASSLQGDNEKLFF.

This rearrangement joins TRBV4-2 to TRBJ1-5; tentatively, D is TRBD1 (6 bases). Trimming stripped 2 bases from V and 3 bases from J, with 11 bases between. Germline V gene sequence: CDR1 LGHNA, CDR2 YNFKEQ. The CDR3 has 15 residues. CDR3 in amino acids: CASSQLQGINQPQHF. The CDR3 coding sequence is TGTGCCAGCAGCCAACTGCAGGGGATCAATCAGCCCCAGCATTTT.

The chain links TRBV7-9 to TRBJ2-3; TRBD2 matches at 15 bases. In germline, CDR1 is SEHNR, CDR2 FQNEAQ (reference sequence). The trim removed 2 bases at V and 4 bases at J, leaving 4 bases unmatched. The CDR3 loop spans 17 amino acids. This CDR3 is CASSLPGLAGGADTQYF. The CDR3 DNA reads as TGTGCCAGCAGCTTACCTGGACTAGCGGGAGGGGCAGATACGCAGTATTTT.

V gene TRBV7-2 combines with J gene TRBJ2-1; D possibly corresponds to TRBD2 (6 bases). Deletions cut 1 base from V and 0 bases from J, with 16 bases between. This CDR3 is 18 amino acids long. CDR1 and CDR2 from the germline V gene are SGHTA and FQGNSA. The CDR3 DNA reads TGTGCCAGCAGCTTAGACGTGGGCGCGGGATTCTCCTACAATGAGCAGTTCTTC. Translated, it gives CASSLDVGAGFSYNEQFF.

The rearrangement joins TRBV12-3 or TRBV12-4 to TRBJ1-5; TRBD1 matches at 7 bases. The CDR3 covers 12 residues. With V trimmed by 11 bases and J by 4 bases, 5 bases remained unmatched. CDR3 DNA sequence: TGTGCCGGTGGGACAGATAATCAGCCCCAGCATTTT. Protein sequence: CAGGTDNQPQHF.

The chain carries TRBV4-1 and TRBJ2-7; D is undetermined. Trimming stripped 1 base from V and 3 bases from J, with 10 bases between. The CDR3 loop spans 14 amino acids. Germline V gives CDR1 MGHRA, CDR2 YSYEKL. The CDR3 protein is CASSQVPGLYEQYF. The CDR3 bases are TGCGCCAGCAGCCAAGTCCCAGGCCTCTACGAGCAGTACTTC.

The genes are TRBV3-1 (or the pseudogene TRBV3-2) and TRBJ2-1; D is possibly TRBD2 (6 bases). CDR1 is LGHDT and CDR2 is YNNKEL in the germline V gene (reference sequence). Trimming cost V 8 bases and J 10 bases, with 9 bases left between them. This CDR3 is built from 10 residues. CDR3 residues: CASGGWEQFF. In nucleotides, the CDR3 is TGTGCCAGCGGGGGGTGGGAGCAGTTCTTC.